What follows are 17 T cell receptor beta chains derived from one specimen sequenced in a study of shared clonotypes between healthy human individuals. Sequenced by immunoSEQ multiplex PCR; TCRdb stores in-frame clones only, minus some. Among around 1 million clones listed, 76% were seen once. Sequencing was done on a sample of memory CD4+ T cells sorted from blood. Subset meaning: CD45RA-negative fraction. The receptors shown here come from a man between 18 and 29 years old in good health.

This clone was seen only once. The V call is TRBV7-9, the J call TRBJ2-3; perhaps TRBD1 as D (6 bases). This CDR3 comprises 15 residues. Trimming stripped 3 bases from V and 4 bases from J, with 14 bases between. Looked up from germline, CDR1 is SEHNR and CDR2 is FQNEAQ (reference sequence). CDR3: CASSLGASRPDTQYF. The CDR3 nucleotides read TGTGCCAGCAGCTTGGGGGCGTCTCGACCAGATACGCAGTATTTT.

The V gene is TRBV9, the J gene TRBJ2-3, with TRBD2 identical over 15 bases. CDR1 is SGDLS and CDR2 is YYNGEE in the germline V gene. This CDR3 is built from 18 residues. The trim removed 4 bases at V and 4 bases at J, leaving 10 bases unmatched. The CDR3 DNA follows: TGTGCCAGCAGCCCCGGGACTAGCGGGGGGCCCGGGGCAGATACGCAGTATTTT. Translating it yields CASSPGTSGGPGADTQYF. The complete variable domain, with remaining parts taken from reference TRBV9 and TRBJ2-3, reads DSGVTQTPKHLITATGQRVTLRCSPRSGDLSVYWYQQSLDQGLQFLIQYYNGEERAKGNILERFSAQQFPDLHSELNLSSLELGDSALYFCASSPGTSGGPGADTQYFGPGTRLTVL.

The chain links TRBV7-9 to TRBJ2-3, with D possibly being TRBD1 (5 bases). The CDR3 sequence is 13 residues long. With 5 bases removed from V and 6 bases from J, the gap between germline ends came to 12 bases. CDR1 and CDR2 from the germline V gene are SEHNR and FQNEAQ (reference sequence). CDR3 loop: CASSPRRVDTQYF. As DNA, the CDR3 is TGTGCCAGCAGCCCCCGCAGGGTCGATACGCAGTATTTT.

The chain is built from TRBV28 and TRBJ2-5; no definite D call. This CDR3 contains 12 residues. Trimming took off 1 base at V and 4 bases at J, with 4 bases between the two ends. CDR1 and CDR2 (germline): MDHEN, SYDVKM. In DNA form, the CDR3 reads TGTGCCAGCAGTTTATATCCAGAGACCCAGTACTTC. Residues: CASSLYPETQYF.

V gene TRBV30 combines with J gene TRBJ2-7; tentatively, D is TRBD1 (6 bases). The CDR3 sequence is 13 residues long. The V end lost 3 bases, the J end lost 2 bases, and 11 bases lay between the germline ends. Germline values: CDR1 GTSNPN, CDR2 SVGIG (reference sequence). CDR3 coding DNA: TGTGCCTGGAGAAGCCAGGGGCCCTACGAGCAGTACTTC. The encoded protein is CAWRSQGPYEQYF.

This clone was counted only a few times. The chain couples TRBV5-8 to TRBJ1-2; D remains unclear. V lost 0 bases, J lost 10 bases, and 4 bases lay in between. The CDR3 loop spans 10 amino acids. In germline, CDR1 is SGHTS, CDR2 YDEGEE. In nucleotides, the CDR3 is TGTGCCAGCAGCTTGGATTTCTACACCTTC. Its protein is CASSLDFYTF.

The chain links TRBV30 to TRBJ1-1; no definite D call. V was shortened by 2 bases and J by 0 bases, with 1 base between the two germline ends. The CDR3 loop spans 11 amino acids. The germline CDR1 and CDR2 sequences are GTSNPN and SVGIG (reference sequence). The CDR3 here is CAWSMNTEAFF. The CDR3 DNA reads as TGTGCCTGGAGTATGAACACTGAAGCTTTCTTT.

This rearrangement joins TRBV7-9 to TRBJ2-3; 12 nucleotides agree with TRBD2. Trimming at V came to 5 bases and at J to 4 bases, leaving 4 bases not matched to a gene. CDR1 and CDR2 (germline): SEHNR, FQNEAQ (reference sequence). This CDR3 comprises 15 residues. CDR3 sequence reads: CASSETSGGSDTQYF. The CDR3 coding sequence is TGTGCCAGCAGCGAGACTAGCGGGGGTTCAGATACGCAGTATTTT.

The chain uses TRBV28 and TRBJ2-5; D perhaps matches TRBD2 (5 bases). The CDR3 totals 13 residues. Trimming left V 7 bases short and J 1 base short, with 10 bases between. Germline-derived CDR1 and CDR2 are MDHEN and SYDVKM. The CDR3 DNA reads TGTGCCAGCACCCCGGGAACCCAAGAGACCCAGTACTTC. The encoded protein is CASTPGTQETQYF.

Only one count was recorded for this clone. V is TRBV6-1 and J is TRBJ2-7; 7 nucleotides match TRBD2. V shed 2 bases, J shed 1 base, and the junction held 5 bases outside the gene matches. The CDR3 is 15 residues long. From germline, CDR1 is MNHNS and CDR2 SASEGT. In DNA, the CDR3 is TGTGCCAGCAGTGAATCGGGCGGGGGTTCCTACGAGCAGTACTTC. It yields the protein CASSESGGGSYEQYF.

The chain carries TRBV28 and TRBJ1-5, with D hard to call. Trimming took 5 bases from V and 5 from J, leaving 19 bases between them. CDR1 and CDR2 (germline): MDHEN, SYDVKM. The CDR3 loop spans 16 amino acids. CDR3 nucleotides: TGTGCCAGCAGTCCTCTCGGAGGGTCTCTTTATCAGCCCCAGCATTTT. Its translation: CASSPLGGSLYQPQHF.

A remark on this clone: Other DNA sequences in this sample translate to the same CDR3. J is TRBJ2-7 and V is TRBV30; TRBD1 might be the D (6 bases). CDR3 length: 13 amino acids. CDR1 and CDR2 from the germline V gene are GTSNPN and SVGIG (reference sequence). Between the trimmed V and J ends, which lost 2 bases and 1 base, there was a span of 9 bases. In DNA form, the CDR3 reads TGTGCCTGGAGTCGCGACAGGTCCTACGAGCAGTACTTC. Translation gives CAWSRDRSYEQYF.

This sequence joins TRBV7-9 and TRBJ1-4, with no clear D. This CDR3 is 14 amino acids long. The ends were cut back, 4 bases at V and 6 bases at J, with 12 bases in the middle. Germline CDR1 and CDR2: SEHNR and FQNEAQ (reference sequence). The DNA for the CDR3 is TGTGCCAGCAGCTCGGGGTTTAGTCATGAAAAACTGTTTTTT. Translated: CASSSGFSHEKLFF.

This clone was seen a handful of times. This chain connects TRBV7-2 to TRBJ2-7, with TRBD1 as a possible D gene (5 bases). CDR1 is SGHTA, CDR2 FQGNSA, per germline. V was pared by 1 base and J by 2 bases, with 12 bases between. This CDR3 region has 15 residues. The CDR3: CASSLGQGSTYEQYF. In DNA form, the CDR3 reads TGTGCCAGCAGCTTAGGGCAGGGATCTACCTACGAGCAGTACTTC. Combining the CDR3 with reference TRBV7-2 and TRBJ2-7 gives the whole variable domain GAGVSQSPSNKVTEKGKDVELRCDPISGHTALYWYRQSLGQGLEFLIYFQGNSAPDKSGLPSDRFSAERTGGSVSTLTIQRTQQEDSAVYLCASSLGQGSTYEQYFGPGTRLTVT.

The rearrangement joins TRBV11-2 to TRBJ2-5, with 7 positions matching TRBD1. CDR3 size: 15 residues. Trimming took 7 bases from V and 1 from J; bases not matched to a gene: 9. The germline CDR1 and CDR2 sequences are SGHAT and FQNNGV. The CDR3 reads CASTNSHRGQETQYF. CDR3 DNA sequence: TGTGCCAGCACCAACTCCCACAGGGGCCAAGAGACCCAGTACTTC.

The V and J genes are TRBV5-8 and TRBJ1-1, with 9 positions matching TRBD1. The germline V gene encodes CDR1 SGHTS and CDR2 YDEGEE. CDR3 length: 15 amino acids. With V trimmed by 3 bases and J by 5 bases, 8 bases remained unmatched. In DNA form, the CDR3 reads TGTGCCAGCAGCTGGACAGGGGTAAAAGGGACTGAAGCTTTCTTT. Translation: CASSWTGVKGTEAFF.

Only a few counts were recorded for this clone. Other DNA sequences in this specimen translate into the identical CDR3. The chain has TRBV9 and TRBJ2-1; D remains ambiguous. V was clipped by 3 bases and J by 7 bases, with 5 bases between them. Germline lookup yields CDR1 SGDLS and CDR2 YYNGEE. The CDR3 covers 11 residues. The CDR3 spells CASSDLNEQFF. The CDR3 DNA sequence: TGTGCCAGCAGCGACCTGAATGAGCAGTTCTTC.